The 7 T cell receptor beta chains presented below share a single source sample, sequenced in a study of blood T cell repertoires in COVID-19. Assay: immunoSEQ multiplex PCR; the TCRdb copy retains only in-frame clones and omits some. The sample yields about 250,000 clones, roughly 85% seen once. The source material was PBMCs or T cells enriched from blood (not recorded which). The receptors originated from a woman between 45 and 65 years old with acute COVID-19.

The rearrangement joins TRBV7-3 to TRBJ2-3, with D possibly TRBD2 on 6 matching bases. CDR3 size: 15 residues. CDR1 SGHTA and CDR2 FQGTGA come from the germline V gene. V lost 8 bases and J lost 4, with 19 bases in between. The CDR3 region is CASRIGASVADTQYF. CDR3 DNA sequence: TGTGCCAGCCGCATTGGGGCTAGCGTAGCAGATACGCAGTATTTT. The whole variable domain, filled in from reference TRBV7-3 and TRBJ2-3, reads GAGVSQTPSNKVTEKGKYVELRCDPISGHTALYWYRQSLGQGPEFLIYFQGTGAADDSGLPNDRFFAVRPEGSVSTLKIQRTERGDSAVYLCASRIGASVADTQYFGPGTRLTVL.

The J gene is TRBJ2-5, the V gene TRBV3-1 (or the pseudogene TRBV3-2); possible D gene TRBD1, 6 bases. The CDR3 runs 15 residues. The V and J ends lost 4 bases and 5 bases respectively, with 17 bases between them. In germline, CDR1 is LGHDT, CDR2 YNNKEL (reference sequence). This CDR3 reads CASSPPGHLGETQYF. The CDR3 DNA sequence: TGTGCCAGCAGCCCTCCGGGACACCTGGGGGAGACCCAGTACTTC.

This clone was recorded a few times. The chain links TRBV6-1 to TRBJ2-6, with a tentative D call TRBD1 (6 bases). V lost 2 bases and J 0 bases, leaving 11 bases between the germline ends. The CDR3 consists of 17 residues. Germline V gives CDR1 MNHNS, CDR2 SASEGT. Here the CDR3 DNA reads TGTGCCAGCAGTGAAAGGGGACAAGTCTCTGGGGCCAACGTCCTGACTTTC. It encodes CASSERGQVSGANVLTF.

A few counts support this clone. The chain couples TRBV27 to TRBJ1-6; D may be TRBD1 (6 bases). V was pared by 5 bases and J by 8 bases, with 10 bases between. This CDR3 comprises 13 residues. Germline CDR1 is MNHEY and CDR2 is SMNVEV (reference sequence). The CDR3 coding sequence is TGTGCCAGCAGTCTGGGGACATATTCACCCCTCCACTTT. Translated, it gives CASSLGTYSPLHF.

The chain combines TRBV9 with TRBJ1-6, with TRBD1 as a possible D gene (5 bases). This CDR3 has 15 amino acids. The germline CDR1 and CDR2 sequences are SGDLS and YYNGEE. V lost 2 bases and J lost 7, with 13 bases in between. In DNA form, the CDR3 reads TGTGCCAGCAGCGTCCAGGGACTAACAAATTCACCCCTCCACTTT. This encodes CASSVQGLTNSPLHF.

This rearrangement joins TRBV30 to TRBJ1-2; tentatively, D is TRBD1 (6 bases). V lost 3 bases to trimming and J lost 9 bases, with 11 bases between them. The CDR3 contains 11 residues. CDR1 is GTSNPN and CDR2 is SVGIG in the germline V gene (reference sequence). In DNA form, the CDR3 reads TGTGCCTGGAGGGCTCAGGGGAGCTACACCTTC. Protein sequence: CAWRAQGSYTF. The full variable domain, its missing parts supplied by reference TRBV30 and TRBJ1-2, is SQTIHQWPATLVQPVGSPLSLECTVEGTSNPNLYWYRQAAGRGLQLLFYSVGIGQISSEVPQNLSASRPQDRQFILSSKKLLLSDSGFYLCAWRAQGSYTFGSGTRLTVV.

The J gene is TRBJ2-3, the V gene TRBV19, with 10 bases aligning to TRBD1. Trimming removed 6 bases from V and 4 bases from J; junction bases left unmatched: 7. The CDR3 loop spans 15 amino acids. The germline V gene encodes CDR1 LNHDA and CDR2 SQIVND (reference sequence). CDR3 sequence reads: CASSPAGTGADTQYF. The CDR3 DNA sequence: TGTGCCAGTAGCCCAGCCGGGACAGGGGCAGATACGCAGTATTTT. The variable domain in full, with the rest retrieved from reference TRBV19 and TRBJ2-3, is DGGITQSPKYLFRKEGQNVTLSCEQNLNHDAMYWYRQDPGQGLRLIYYSQIVNDFQKGDIAEGYSVSREKKESFPLTVTSAQKNPTAFYLCASSPAGTGADTQYFGPGTRLTVL.